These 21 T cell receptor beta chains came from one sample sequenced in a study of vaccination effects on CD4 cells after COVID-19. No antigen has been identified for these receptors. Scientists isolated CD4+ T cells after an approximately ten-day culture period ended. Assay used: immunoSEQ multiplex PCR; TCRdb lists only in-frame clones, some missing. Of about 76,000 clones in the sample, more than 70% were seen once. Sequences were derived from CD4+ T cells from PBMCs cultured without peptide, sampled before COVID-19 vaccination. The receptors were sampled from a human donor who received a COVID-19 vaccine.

As DNA, the CDR3 is TGTGCCAGCAGCAAGATTGGGGGTGCCGGGGAGCTGTTTTTT. Amino acids: CASSKIGGAGELFF. The chain has TRBV21-1 and TRBJ2-2. TRBV21-1 is tagged as a pseudogene. The CDR3 has 14 residues.

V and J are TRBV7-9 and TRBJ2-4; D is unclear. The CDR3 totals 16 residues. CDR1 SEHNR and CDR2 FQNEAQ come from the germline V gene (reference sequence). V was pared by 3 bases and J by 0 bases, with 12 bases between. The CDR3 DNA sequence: TGTGCCAGCAGCTTGATAACGGGCGTAGCCAAAAACATTCAGTACTTC. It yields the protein CASSLITGVAKNIQYF.

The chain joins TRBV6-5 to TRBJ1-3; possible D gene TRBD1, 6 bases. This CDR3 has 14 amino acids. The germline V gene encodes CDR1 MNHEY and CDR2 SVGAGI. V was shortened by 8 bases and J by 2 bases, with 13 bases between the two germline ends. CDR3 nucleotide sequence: TGTGCCAGCTCCAGAGGGACACCTGGAAACACCATATATTTT. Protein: CASSRGTPGNTIYF.

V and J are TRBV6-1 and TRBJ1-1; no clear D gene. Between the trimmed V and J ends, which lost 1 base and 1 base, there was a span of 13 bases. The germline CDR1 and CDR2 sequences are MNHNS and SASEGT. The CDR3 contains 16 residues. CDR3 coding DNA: TGTGCCAGCAGTGAAGAAGGGTCAGCCAGGAACACTGAAGCTTTCTTT. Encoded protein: CASSEEGSARNTEAFF.

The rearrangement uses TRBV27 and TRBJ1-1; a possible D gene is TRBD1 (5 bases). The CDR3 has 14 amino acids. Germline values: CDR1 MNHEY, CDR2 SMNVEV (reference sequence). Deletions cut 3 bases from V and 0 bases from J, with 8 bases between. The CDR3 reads CASSFRGLNTEAFF. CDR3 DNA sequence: TGTGCCAGCAGTTTCCGGGGGTTGAACACTGAAGCTTTCTTT.

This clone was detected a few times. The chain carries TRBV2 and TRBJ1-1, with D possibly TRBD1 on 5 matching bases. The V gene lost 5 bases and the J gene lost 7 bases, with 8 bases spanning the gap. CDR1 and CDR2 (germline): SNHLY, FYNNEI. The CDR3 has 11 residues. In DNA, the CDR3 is TGTGCCAGCAGTTCCGACAGTGAAGCTTTCTTT. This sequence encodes CASSSDSEAFF. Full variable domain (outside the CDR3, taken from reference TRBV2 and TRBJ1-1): EPEVTQTPSHQVTQMGQEVILRCVPISNHLYFYWYRQILGQKVEFLVSFYNNEISEKSEIFDDQFSVERPDGSNFTLKIRSTKLEDSAMYFCASSSDSEAFFGQGTRLTVV.

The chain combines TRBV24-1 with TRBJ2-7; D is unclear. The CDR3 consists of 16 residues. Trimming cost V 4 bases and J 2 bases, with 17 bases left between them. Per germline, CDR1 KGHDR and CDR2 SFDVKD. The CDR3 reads CATSDLGRFTPYEQYV. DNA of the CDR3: TGTGCCACCAGTGACCTCGGACGTTTTACCCCCTACGAGCAGTACGTC.

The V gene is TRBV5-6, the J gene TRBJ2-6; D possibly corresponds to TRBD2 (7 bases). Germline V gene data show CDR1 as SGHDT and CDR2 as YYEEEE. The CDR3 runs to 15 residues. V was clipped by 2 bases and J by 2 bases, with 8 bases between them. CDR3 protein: CASSFGGPGANVLTF. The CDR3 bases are TGTGCCAGCAGCTTCGGGGGGCCTGGGGCCAACGTCCTGACTTTC.

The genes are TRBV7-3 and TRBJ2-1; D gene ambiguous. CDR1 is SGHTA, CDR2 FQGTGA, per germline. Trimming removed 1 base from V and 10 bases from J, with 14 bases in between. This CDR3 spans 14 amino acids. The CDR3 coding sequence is TGTGCCAGCAGCTTAAATTCGGGTTTTGGGGAGCAGTTCTTC. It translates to CASSLNSGFGEQFF.

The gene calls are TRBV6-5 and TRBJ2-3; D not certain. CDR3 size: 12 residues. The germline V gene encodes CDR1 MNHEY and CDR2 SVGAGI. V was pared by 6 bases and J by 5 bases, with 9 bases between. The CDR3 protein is CASSSLGDTQYF. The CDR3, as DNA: TGTGCCAGCAGCTCGCTTGGAGATACGCAGTATTTT.

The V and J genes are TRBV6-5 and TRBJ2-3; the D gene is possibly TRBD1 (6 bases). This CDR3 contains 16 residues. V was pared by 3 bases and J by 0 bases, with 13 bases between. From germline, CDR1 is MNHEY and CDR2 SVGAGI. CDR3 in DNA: TGTGCCAGCAGTTATTCAACAGGGAGAAGCACAGATACGCAGTATTTT. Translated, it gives CASSYSTGRSTDTQYF.

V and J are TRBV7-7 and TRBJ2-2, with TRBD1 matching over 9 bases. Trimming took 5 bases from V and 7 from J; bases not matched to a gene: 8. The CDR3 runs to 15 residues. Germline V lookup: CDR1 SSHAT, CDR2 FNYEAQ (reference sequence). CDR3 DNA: TGTGCCAGCAGCCGTTACAGGGGGCCGGGCGGGGAGCTGTTTTTT. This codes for CASSRYRGPGGELFF.

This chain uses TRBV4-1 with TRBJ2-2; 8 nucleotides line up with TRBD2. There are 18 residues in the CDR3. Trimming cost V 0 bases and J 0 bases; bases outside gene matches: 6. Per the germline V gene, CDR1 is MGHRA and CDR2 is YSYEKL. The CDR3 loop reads CASSQDHSGGPNTGELFF. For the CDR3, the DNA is TGCGCCAGCAGCCAAGATCACAGCGGGGGTCCGAACACCGGGGAGCTGTTTTTT.

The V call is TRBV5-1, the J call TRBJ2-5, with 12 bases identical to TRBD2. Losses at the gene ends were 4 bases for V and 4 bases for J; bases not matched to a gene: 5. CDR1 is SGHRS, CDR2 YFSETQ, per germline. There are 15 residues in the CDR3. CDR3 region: CASSPGLAGRETQYF. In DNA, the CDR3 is TGCGCCAGCAGCCCGGGACTAGCGGGTCGAGAGACCCAGTACTTC.

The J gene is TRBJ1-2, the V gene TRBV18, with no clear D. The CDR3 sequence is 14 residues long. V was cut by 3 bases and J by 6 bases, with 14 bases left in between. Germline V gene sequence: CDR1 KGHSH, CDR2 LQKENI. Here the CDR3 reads CASSPWTGPDGYTF. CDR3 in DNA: TGTGCCAGCTCACCCTGGACGGGCCCGGATGGCTACACCTTC.

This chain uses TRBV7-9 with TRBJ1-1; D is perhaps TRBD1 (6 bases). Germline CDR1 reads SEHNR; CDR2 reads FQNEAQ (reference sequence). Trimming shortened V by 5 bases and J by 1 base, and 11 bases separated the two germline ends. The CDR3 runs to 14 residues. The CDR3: CASSARGANTEAFF. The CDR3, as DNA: TGTGCCAGCAGCGCCAGGGGCGCGAACACTGAAGCTTTCTTT. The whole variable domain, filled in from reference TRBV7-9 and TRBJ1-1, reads DTGVSQNPRHKITKRGQNVTFRCDPISEHNRLYWYRQTLGQGPEFLTYFQNEAQLEKSRLLSDRFSAERPKGSFSTLEIQRTEQGDSAMYLCASSARGANTEAFFGQGTRLTVV.

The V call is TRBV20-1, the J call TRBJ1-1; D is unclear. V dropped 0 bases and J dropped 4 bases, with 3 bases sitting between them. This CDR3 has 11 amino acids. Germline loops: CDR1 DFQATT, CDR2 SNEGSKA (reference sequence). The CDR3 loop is CSARDVTEAFF. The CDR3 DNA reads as TGCAGTGCTAGAGATGTCACTGAAGCTTTCTTT.

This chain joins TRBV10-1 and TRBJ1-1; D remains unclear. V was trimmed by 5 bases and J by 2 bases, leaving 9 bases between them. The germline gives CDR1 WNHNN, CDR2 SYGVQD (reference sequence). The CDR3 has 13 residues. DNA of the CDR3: TGCGCCAGCAGTTTTTCAGGCAACACTGAAGCTTTCTTT. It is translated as CASSFSGNTEAFF.

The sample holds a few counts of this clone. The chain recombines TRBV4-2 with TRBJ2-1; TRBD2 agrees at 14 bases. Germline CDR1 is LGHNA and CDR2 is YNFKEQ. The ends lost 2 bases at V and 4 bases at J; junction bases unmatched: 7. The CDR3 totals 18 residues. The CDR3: CASSQIIGTSGGYNEQFF. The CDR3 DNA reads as TGTGCCAGCAGCCAAATTATTGGGACTAGCGGGGGATACAATGAGCAGTTCTTC.

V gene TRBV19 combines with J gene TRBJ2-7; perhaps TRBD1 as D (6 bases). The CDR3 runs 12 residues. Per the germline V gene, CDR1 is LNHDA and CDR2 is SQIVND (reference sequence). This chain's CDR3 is CATPDRAYEQCV. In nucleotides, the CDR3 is TGTGCCACCCCGGACAGAGCCTACGAGCAGTGCGTC.

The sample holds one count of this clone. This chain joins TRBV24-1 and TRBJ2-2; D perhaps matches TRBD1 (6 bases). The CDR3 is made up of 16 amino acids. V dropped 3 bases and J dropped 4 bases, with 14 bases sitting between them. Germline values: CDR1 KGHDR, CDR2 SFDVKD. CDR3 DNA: TGTGCCACCAGTGATATACAGGGTTGGGTCACCGGGGAGCTGTTTTTT. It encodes CATSDIQGWVTGELFF.